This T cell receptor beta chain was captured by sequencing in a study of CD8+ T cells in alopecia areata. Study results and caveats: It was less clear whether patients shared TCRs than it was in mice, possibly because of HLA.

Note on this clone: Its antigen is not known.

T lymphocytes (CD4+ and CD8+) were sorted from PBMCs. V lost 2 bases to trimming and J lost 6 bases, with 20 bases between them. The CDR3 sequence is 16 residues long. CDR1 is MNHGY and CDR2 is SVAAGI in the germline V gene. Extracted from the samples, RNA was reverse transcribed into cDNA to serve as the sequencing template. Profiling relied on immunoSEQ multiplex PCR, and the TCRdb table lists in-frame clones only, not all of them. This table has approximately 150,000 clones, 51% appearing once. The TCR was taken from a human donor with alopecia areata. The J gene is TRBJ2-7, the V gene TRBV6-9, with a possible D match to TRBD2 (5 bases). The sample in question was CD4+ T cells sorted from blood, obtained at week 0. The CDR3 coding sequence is TGTGCCAGCAGTTATCCGCAGCCGTCGGGTGGGAGCGAGCAGTACTTC. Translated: CASSYPQPSGGSEQYF.